The rows below give T cell receptor beta chains drawn from one sample of a study of cytomegalovirus exposure and HLA in healthy donors. Clones were read by immunoSEQ multiplex PCR, and TCRdb kept only the in-frame ones, dropping some. The sample yields around 160,000 clones, about 75% seen once. The sequencing input was PBMCs. These receptors originate from a man aged 50 to 59 in good health and CMV-seropositive. Both conserved end residues are part of each CDR3. A D gene is named only where the DNA matches it firmly. Only some rows state a clone size, as once, few, many or a class for expanded clones.

TRBJ2-5	TRBV12-5	TRBD1	.	CASGLSGQQQETQYF	TGTGCTAGTGGTTTGTCGGGACAGCAACAAGAGACCCAGTACTTC
TRBJ2-2	TRBV28	TRBD1	few	CASSKPRAGGSGELFF	TGTGCCAGCAGTAAGCCCCGGGCAGGGGGCTCTGGGGAGCTGTTTTTT
TRBJ1-3	TRBV5-1	.	.	CASRPGDSGNTIYF	TGCGCCAGCAGGCCGGGTGACTCTGGAAACACCATATATTTT
TRBJ1-4	TRBV7-8	.	.	CASSLNRPGATNEKLFF	TGTGCCAGCAGCTTAAATCGCCCGGGGGCAACTAATGAAAAACTGTTTTTT
TRBJ2-7	TRBV11-2	TRBD2	.	CASSLASGGAYAQYF	TGTGCCAGCAGCTTAGCTAGCGGGGGGGCGTACGCGCAGTACTTC
TRBJ1-4	TRBV5-5	.	.	CASRSDGEKLFF	TGTGCCAGCAGATCCGACGGGGAAAAACTGTTTTTT
TRBJ1-6	TRBV27	.	.	CASSFVAEGAYNSPLHF	TGTGCCAGCAGTTTTGTTGCCGAGGGCGCCTATAATTCACCCCTCCACTTT
TRBJ1-6	TRBV4-1	.	.	CASRSSADSPLHF	TGCGCCAGCAGATCATCTGCGGATTCACCCCTCCACTTT
TRBJ2-3	TRBV9	TRBD2	once	CASSVTSGGTDTQYF	TGTGCCAGCAGCGTTACTAGCGGGGGAACAGATACGCAGTATTTT
TRBJ1-4	TRBV7-8	.	.	CASRQKATNEKLFF	TGTGCCAGCAGACAGAAAGCAACTAATGAAAAACTGTTTTTT
TRBJ1-2	TRBV5-1	.	.	CASSTAMGDYGYTF	TGCGCCAGCAGCACCGCAATGGGCGACTATGGCTACACCTTC
TRBJ2-1	TRBV10-3	.	.	CASSDSQDKHNEQFF	TGTGCCAGCAGTGACTCTCAGGACAAACACAATGAGCAGTTCTTC
TRBJ2-7	TRBV19	.	.	CASTLRAGPTYEQYF	TGTGCCAGTACCCTTCGAGCAGGGCCCACCTACGAGCAGTACTTC
TRBJ2-7	TRBV6-1	.	.	CASVDWGSGYEQYF	TGTGCCAGTGTGGACTGGGGGAGCGGGTACGAGCAGTACTTC
TRBJ1-4	TRBV28	TRBD1	.	CASSFFDRGEKLFF	TGTGCCAGCAGTTTCTTTGACAGGGGAGAAAAACTGTTTTTT
TRBJ2-1	TRBV19	TRBD1	few	CASSSTGRNEQFF	TGTGCCAGTAGTTCGACAGGGCGCAATGAGCAGTTCTTC
TRBJ1-1	TRBV5-1	TRBD1	.	CASSSNKFGTDLGRAEAFF	TGCGCCAGCAGCTCCAACAAGTTCGGGACAGACCTCGGACGGGCTGAAGCTTTCTTT
TRBJ2-7	TRBV7-6	TRBD1	.	CASSGGTGSYYEQYF	TGTGCCAGCAGCGGGGGGACAGGTTCCTACTACGAGCAGTACTTC